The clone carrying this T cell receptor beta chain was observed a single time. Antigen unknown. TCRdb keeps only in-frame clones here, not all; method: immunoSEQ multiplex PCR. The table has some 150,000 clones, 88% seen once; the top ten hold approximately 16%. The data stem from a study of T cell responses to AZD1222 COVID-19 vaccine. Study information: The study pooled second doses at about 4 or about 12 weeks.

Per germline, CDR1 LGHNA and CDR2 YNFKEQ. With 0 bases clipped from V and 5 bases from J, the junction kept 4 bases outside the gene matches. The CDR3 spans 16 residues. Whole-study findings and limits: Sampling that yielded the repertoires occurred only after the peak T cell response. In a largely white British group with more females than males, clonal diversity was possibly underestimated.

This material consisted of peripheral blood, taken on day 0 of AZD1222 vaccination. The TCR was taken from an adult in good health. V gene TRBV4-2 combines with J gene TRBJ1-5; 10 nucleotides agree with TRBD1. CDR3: CASSQDSDRGDQPQHF. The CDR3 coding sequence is TGTGCCAGCAGCCAAGATTCGGACAGGGGGGATCAGCCCCAGCATTTT.